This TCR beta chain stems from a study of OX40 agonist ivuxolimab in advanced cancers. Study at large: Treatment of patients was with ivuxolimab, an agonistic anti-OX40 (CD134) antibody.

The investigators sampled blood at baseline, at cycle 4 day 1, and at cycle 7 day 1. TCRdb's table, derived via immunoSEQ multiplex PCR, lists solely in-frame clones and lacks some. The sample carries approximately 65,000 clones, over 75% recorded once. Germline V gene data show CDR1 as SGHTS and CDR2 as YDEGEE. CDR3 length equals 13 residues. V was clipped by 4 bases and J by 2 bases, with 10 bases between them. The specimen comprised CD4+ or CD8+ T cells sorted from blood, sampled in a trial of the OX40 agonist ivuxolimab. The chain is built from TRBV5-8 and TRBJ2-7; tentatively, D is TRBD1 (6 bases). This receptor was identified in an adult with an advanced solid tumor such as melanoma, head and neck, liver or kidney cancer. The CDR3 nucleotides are TGTGCCAGCAGCATCTCAGGGGCCTACGAGCAGTACTTC. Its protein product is CASSISGAYEQYF.